A single T cell receptor (beta chain) is shown here with its context. Its specificity is not known. The PCR was carried out with 60 Vbeta primers and 13 Jbeta primers. Data came from immunoSEQ multiplex PCR; TCRdb stores just in-frame clones and leaves some out. Counted here are about 180,000 clones, approximately 84% occurring once; the ten biggest clones make up under 1.1%. The germline gives CDR1 SNHLY, CDR2 FYNNEI. Trimming stripped 8 bases from V and 3 bases from J, with 23 bases between. CDR3 length: 17 amino acids. The data are from a study of cytomegalovirus exposure and HLA in healthy donors. Whole-study findings and limits: Later, TCR association rates were found to vary by HLA locus, highest for DRB1 and lowest for HLA-C.

The sequenced material came from PBMCs. This rearrangement joins TRBV2 to TRBJ2-1, with a weak D call TRBD1 (8 bases). The sequence came from a man between 25 and 39 years old in good health and CMV-seronegative. This CDR3 reads CASGQGMAGAVYNEQFF. CDR3 nucleotide sequence: TGTGCCAGCGGACAGGGAATGGCGGGAGCGGTCTACAATGAGCAGTTCTTC.